This T cell receptor beta chain was sequenced during a study of blood T cell repertoires in COVID-19. Unmatched junction bases numbered 11, after V lost 3 bases and J lost 4 bases. Germline CDR1 MGHRA, CDR2 YSYEKL. The CDR3 extends over 16 amino acids. The repertoire was sequenced with immunoSEQ multiplex PCR; TCRdb's copy has only in-frame clones and lacks some. Of 380,000 or so clones in the sample, roughly 88% were seen once. Sample: PBMCs or T cells enriched from blood (not recorded which). This rearrangement joins TRBV4-1 to TRBJ1-2; TRBD1 aligns across 7 bases. The TCR comes from a woman in her 40s with acute COVID-19. CDR3 loop: CASSHQMRGPSYGYTF. DNA of the CDR3: TGCGCCAGCAGCCACCAAATGAGGGGGCCGAGCTATGGCTACACCTTC.